This T cell receptor (beta chain) was obtained from a study of blood T cell repertoires in COVID-19. Study at large: Nucleic acid was either cDNA or gDNA, and it came from T cells, B-cell-depleted T cells, or PBMCs.

Notes on this clone: This specimen includes other DNA sequences encoding the same CDR3.

Generated by immunoSEQ multiplex PCR, the TCRdb table keeps only in-frame clones and is missing some. The repertoire includes some 400,000 clones, nearly 90% of them detected once, and 1.5% to 2% sits in the top ten. From germline, CDR1 is GTSNPN and CDR2 SVGIG (reference sequence). The junction had 4 bases not matched to a gene; V was cut back by 3 bases and J by 2 bases. CDR3 length: 14 amino acids. Material: PBMCs or T cells enriched from blood (not recorded which). The genes are TRBV30 and TRBJ2-5; 9 nucleotides agree with TRBD1. This receptor was taken from a woman in her twenties or thirties who had recovered from COVID-19. The CDR3 coding sequence is TGTGCCTGGAGCTCCGGGACAGGGCAAGAGACCCAGTACTTC. Amino acids: CAWSSGTGQETQYF.